The T cell receptor (beta chain) under discussion was sequenced for a study of blood T cell repertoires in COVID-19. Looking at the study overall: The origin of the acute and convalescent COVID-19 samples was the United States, Italy and Spain.

Per the authors' pipeline: Estimated nucleated cell counts came from reference gene primer amplification. Repertoires were generated with immunoSEQ multiplex PCR, while TCRdb's copy carries only in-frame clones and drops some. From that table come the V and J calls and clone size; the DNA was used to work out D and trimming. Of hundreds of thousands of clones listed, around 90% are singletons. This CDR3 spans 16 amino acids. CDR1 and CDR2 (germline): KGHSH, LQKENI. V shed 3 bases and J 6 bases; nucleotides not matched to a gene: 11. The participants were between roughly 18 and 100 years old and came from 24 US areas. Participants' own reports of clinical history determined their cohort assignment.

The chain uses TRBV18 and TRBJ2-1; 7 bases fit TRBD1. This TCR was recovered from a middle-aged woman with acute COVID-19. Sequenced sample: PBMCs or T cells enriched from blood (not recorded which). Here the CDR3 DNA reads TGTGCCAGCTCACCTCTTACCGGGACAGCTCTCAATGAGCAGTTCTTC. Protein: CASSPLTGTALNEQFF. Full variable domain (rest looked up from reference TRBV18 and TRBJ2-1): NAGVMQNPRHLVRRRGQEARLRCSPMKGHSHVYWYRQLPEEGLKFMVYLQKENIIDESGMPKERFSAEFPKEGPSILRIQQVVRGDSAAYFCASSPLTGTALNEQFFGPGTRLTVL.